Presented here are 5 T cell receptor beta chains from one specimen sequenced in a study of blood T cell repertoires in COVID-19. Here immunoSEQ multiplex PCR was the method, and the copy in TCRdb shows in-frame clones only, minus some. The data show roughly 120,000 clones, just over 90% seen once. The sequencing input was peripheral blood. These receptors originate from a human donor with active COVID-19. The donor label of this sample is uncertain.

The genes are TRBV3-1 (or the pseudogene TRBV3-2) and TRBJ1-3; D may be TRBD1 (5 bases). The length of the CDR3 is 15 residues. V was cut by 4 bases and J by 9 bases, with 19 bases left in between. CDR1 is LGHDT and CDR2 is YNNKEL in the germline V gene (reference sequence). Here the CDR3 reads CASSLSGPNGGTIYF. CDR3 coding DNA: TGTGCCAGCAGCCTATCCGGACCCAACGGGGGCACCATATATTTT.

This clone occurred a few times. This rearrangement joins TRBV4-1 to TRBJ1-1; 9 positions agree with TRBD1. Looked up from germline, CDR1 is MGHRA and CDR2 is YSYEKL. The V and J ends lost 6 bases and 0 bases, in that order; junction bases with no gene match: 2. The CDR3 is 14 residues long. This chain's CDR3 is CASSRQGVNTEAFF. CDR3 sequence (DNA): TGCGCCAGCAGTCGACAGGGGGTGAACACTGAAGCTTTCTTT.

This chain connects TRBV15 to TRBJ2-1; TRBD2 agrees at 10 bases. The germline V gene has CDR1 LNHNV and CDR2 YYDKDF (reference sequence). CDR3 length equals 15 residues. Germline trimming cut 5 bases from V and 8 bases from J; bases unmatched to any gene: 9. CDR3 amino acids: CATSPSGGIGDEQFF. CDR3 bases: TGTGCCACCAGCCCTAGCGGGGGCATCGGGGATGAGCAGTTCTTC.

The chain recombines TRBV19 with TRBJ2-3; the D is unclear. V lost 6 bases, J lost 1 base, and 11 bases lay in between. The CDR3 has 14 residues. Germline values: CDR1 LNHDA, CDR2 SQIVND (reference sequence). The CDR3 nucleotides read TGTGCCAGTAGAGCCCTCGAGCGCACAGATACGCAGTATTTT. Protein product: CASRALERTDTQYF.

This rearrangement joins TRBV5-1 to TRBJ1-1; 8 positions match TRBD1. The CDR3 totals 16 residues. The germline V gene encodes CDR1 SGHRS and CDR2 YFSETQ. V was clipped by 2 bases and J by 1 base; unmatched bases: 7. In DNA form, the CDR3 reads TGCGCCAGCAGCTTCCGCCCGACAGGGGAGAACACTGAAGCTTTCTTT. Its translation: CASSFRPTGENTEAFF.